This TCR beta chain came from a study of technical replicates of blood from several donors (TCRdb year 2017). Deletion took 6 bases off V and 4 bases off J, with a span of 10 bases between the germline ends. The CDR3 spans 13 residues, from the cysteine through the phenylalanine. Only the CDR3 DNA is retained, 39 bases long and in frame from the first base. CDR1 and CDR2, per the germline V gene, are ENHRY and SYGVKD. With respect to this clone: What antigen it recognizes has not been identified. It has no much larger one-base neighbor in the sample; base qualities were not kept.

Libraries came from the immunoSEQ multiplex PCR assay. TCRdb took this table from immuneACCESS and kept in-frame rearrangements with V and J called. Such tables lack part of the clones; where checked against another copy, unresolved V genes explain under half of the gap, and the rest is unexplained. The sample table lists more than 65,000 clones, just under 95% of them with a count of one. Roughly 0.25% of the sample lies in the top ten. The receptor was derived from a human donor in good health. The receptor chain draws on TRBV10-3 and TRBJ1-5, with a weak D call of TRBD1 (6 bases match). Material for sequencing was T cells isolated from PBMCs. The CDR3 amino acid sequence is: CAIRDRNNQPQHF. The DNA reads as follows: TGTGCCATCAGGGACAGAAATAATCAGCCCCAGCATTTT.